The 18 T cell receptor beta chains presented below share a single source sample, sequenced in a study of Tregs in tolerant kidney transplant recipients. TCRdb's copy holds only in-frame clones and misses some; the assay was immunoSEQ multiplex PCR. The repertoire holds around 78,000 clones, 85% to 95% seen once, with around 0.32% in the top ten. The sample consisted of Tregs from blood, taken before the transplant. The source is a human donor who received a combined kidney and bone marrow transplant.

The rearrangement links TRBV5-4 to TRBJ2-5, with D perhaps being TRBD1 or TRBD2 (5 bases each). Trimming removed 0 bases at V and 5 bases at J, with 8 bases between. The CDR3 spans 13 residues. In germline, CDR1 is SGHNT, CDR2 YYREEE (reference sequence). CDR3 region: CASSLGGTETQYF. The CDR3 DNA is TGTGCCAGCAGCTTGGGTGGGACGGAGACCCAGTACTTC.

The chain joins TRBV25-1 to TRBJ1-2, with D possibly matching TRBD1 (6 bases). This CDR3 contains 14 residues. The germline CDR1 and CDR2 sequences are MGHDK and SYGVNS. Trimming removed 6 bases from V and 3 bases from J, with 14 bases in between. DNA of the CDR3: TGTGCCAGCAGCACGACGGGGGCCTACTATGGCTACACCTTC. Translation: CASSTTGAYYGYTF.

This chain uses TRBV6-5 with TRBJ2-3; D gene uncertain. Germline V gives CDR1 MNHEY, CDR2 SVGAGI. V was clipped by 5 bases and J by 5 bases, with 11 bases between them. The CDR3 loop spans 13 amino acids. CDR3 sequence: CASSEASIDTQYF. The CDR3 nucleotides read TGTGCCAGCAGTGAAGCTTCCATAGATACGCAGTATTTT.

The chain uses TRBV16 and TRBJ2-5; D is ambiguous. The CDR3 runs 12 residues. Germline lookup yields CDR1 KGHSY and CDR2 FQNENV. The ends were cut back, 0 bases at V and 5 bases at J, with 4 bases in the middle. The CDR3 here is CASSQSAETQYF. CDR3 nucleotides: TGTGCCAGCAGCCAATCGGCCGAGACCCAGTACTTC. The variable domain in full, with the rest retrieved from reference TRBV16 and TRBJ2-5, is GEEVAQTPKHLVRGEGQKAKLYCAPIKGHSYVFWYQQVLKNEFKFLISFQNENVFDETGMPKERFSAKCLPNSPCSLEIQATKLEDSAVYFCASSQSAETQYFGPGTRLLVL.

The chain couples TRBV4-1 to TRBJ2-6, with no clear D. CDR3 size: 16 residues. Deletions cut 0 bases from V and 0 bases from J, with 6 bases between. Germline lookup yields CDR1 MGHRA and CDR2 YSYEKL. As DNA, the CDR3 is TGCGCCAGCAGCCAAGATCGGAGCTCTGGGGCCAACGTCCTGACTTTC. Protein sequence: CASSQDRSSGANVLTF.

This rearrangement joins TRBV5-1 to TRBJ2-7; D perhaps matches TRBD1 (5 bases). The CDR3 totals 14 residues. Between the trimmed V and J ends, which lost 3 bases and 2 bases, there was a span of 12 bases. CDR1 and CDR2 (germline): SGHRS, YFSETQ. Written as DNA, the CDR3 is TGCGCCAGCAGCTCCACAGGCGAGGCCTACGAGCAGTACTTC. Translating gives CASSSTGEAYEQYF.

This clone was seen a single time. Here the CDR3 reads CASSPRTGWVDEQFF. The CDR3 bases are TGTGCCAGCAGTCCACGGACAGGGTGGGTCGATGAGCAGTTCTTC. J is TRBJ2-1 and V is TRBV6-1; 8 nucleotides line up with TRBD1. The ends lost 5 bases at V and 8 bases at J; junction bases unmatched: 11. The CDR3 extends over 15 amino acids. Germline V gene sequence: CDR1 MNHNS, CDR2 SASEGT.

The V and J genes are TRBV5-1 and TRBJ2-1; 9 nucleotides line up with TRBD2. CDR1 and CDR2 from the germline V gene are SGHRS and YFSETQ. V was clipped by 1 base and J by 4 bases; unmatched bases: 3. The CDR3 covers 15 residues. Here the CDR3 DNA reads TGCGCCAGCAGCTTGTTAACTAGCGGGTACAATGAGCAGTTCTTC. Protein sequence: CASSLLTSGYNEQFF.

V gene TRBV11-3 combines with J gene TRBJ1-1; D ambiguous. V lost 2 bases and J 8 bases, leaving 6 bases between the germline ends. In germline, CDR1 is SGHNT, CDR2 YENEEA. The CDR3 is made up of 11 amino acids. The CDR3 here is CASSLSTEAFF. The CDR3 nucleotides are TGTGCCAGCAGCTTAAGCACAGAAGCTTTCTTT.

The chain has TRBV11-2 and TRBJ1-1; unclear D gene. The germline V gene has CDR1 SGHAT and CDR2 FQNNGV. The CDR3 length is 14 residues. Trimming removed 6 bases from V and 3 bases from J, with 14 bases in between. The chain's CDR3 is CASRPLNRDTEAFF. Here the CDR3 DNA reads TGTGCCAGCAGACCCCTCAACCGGGACACTGAAGCTTTCTTT.

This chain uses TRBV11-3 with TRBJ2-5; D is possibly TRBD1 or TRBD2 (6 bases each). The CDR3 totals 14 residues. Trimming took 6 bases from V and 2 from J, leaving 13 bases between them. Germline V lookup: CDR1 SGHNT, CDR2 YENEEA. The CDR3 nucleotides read TGTGCCAGCAGTCCGAGGGGGGATCAAGAGACCCAGTACTTC. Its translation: CASSPRGDQETQYF.

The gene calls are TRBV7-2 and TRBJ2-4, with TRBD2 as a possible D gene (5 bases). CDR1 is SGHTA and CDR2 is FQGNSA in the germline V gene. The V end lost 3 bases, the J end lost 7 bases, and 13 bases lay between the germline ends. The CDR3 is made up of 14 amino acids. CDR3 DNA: TGTGCCAGCAGCTTTGCGCCGGGGAGTAACATTCAGTACTTC. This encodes CASSFAPGSNIQYF.

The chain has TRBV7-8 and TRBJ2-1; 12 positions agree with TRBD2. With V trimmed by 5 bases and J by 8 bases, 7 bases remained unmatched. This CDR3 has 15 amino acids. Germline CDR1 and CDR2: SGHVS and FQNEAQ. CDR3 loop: CASSPRTSGNHEQFF. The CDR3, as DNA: TGTGCCAGCAGCCCCAGGACTAGCGGGAACCATGAGCAGTTCTTC.

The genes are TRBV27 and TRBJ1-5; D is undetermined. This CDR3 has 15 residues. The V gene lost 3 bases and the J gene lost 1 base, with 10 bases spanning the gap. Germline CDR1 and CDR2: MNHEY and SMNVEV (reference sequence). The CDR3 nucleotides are TGTGCCAGCAGTTTTTCATCGGGCAGCAATCAGCCCCAGCATTTT. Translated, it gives CASSFSSGSNQPQHF.

The CDR3 nucleotides read TGTGCCAGTCACCGGGACAGGGTGGGTCAGCCCCAGCATTTT. Translated, it gives CASHRDRVGQPQHF. The V and J genes are TRBV28 and TRBJ1-5, with 9 positions matching TRBD1. Unmatched junction bases numbered 9, after V lost 9 bases and J lost 6 bases. The CDR3 is 14 amino acids. Germline V CDR1 and CDR2: MDHEN, SYDVKM.

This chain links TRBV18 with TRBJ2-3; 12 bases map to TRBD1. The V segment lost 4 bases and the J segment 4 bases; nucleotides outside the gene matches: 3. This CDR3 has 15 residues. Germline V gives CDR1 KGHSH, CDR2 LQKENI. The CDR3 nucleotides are TGTGCCAGCTCACTGGGACAGGGGGCCGCAGATACGCAGTATTTT. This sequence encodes CASSLGQGAADTQYF.

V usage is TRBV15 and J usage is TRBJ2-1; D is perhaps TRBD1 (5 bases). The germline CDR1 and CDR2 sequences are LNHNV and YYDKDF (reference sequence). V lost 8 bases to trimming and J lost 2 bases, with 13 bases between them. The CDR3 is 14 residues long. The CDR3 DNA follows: TGTGCCACCCTACGAGACAGAGCCTACAATGAGCAGTTCTTC. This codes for CATLRDRAYNEQFF.

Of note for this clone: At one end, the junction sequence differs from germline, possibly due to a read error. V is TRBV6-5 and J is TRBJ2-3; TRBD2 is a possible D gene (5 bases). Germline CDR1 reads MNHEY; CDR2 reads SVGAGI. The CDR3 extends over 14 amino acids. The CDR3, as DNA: TGTGTCAGCAGTCGAGGGCCGCTCACAGATACGCAGTATTTT. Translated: CVSSRGPLTDTQYF.